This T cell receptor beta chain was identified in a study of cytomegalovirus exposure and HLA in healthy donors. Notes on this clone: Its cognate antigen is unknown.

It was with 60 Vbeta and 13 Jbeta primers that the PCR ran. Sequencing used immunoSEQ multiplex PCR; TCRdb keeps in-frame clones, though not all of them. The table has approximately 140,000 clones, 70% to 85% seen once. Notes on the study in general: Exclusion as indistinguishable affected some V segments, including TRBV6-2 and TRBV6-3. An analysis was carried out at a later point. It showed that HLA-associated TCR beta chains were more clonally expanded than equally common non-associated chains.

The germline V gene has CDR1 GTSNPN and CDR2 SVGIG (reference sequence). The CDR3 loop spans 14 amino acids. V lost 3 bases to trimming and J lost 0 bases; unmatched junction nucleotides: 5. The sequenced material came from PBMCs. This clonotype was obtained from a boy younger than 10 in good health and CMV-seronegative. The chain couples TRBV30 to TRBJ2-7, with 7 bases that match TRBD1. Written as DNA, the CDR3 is TGTGCCTGGAGGGAGGCAGGGGGCTCCTACGAGCAGTACTTC. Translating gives CAWREAGGSYEQYF.